The next 10 T cell receptor beta chains were all read from a single sample in a study of response to subunit inactivated influenza vaccine. TCRdb re-called the RT-PCR reads through MiXCR, storing one row per CDR3 protein. The table records 650,000 to 800,000 distinct CDR3 sequences, 11% to 15% of them present only once. Source: PBMCs from blood, taken 14 to 15 days before vaccination. These receptors were taken from a man between 50 and 59 years old who received an inactivated influenza vaccine.

This clonotype was recorded a few times. The V gene is TRBV2, the J gene TRBJ2-1; 9 nucleotides line up with TRBD1. J lost 9 bases, V lost 5 bases, and 2 bases had no gene match. The CDR3 has 12 amino acids. Germline V gives CDR1 SNHLY, CDR2 FYNNEI. In DNA, the CDR3 is TGTGCCAGCAGTAACAGGGGGCCTGAGCAGTTCTTC. It yields the protein CASSNRGPEQFF.

The J gene is TRBJ2-1, the V gene TRBV20-1; a weak D match, TRBD2 (6 bases). This CDR3 spans 16 amino acids. Germline V gene sequence: CDR1 DFQATT, CDR2 SNEGSKA (reference sequence). V was clipped by 4 bases and J by 0 bases, with 16 bases between them. The DNA of the CDR3 is TGCAGTGCTACGGGACTGTTAAGAAACTCCTACAATGAGCAGTTCTTC. Its translation is CSATGLLRNSYNEQFF.

The chain combines TRBV12-3 or TRBV12-4 with TRBJ2-1, with 8 bases that match TRBD1. The length of the CDR3 is 15 residues. Trimming cost V 2 bases and J 4 bases; bases outside gene matches: 4. The CDR3 coding sequence is TGTGCCAGCAGTTTAAGGCAGGGGGCTTACAATGAGCAGTTCTTC. Amino acid sequence: CASSLRQGAYNEQFF.

This clonotype has at least ten counts. CDR3 protein: CASSQDGRWSGELFF. The CDR3 DNA reads as TGTGCCAGCAGCCAGGACGGCAGGTGGTCCGGGGAGCTGTTTTTT. V gene TRBV12-3 or TRBV12-4 combines with J gene TRBJ2-2, with D hard to call. Trimming stripped 6 bases from V and 6 bases from J, with 17 bases between. This CDR3 has 15 amino acids.

This clonotype was counted only a few times. The genes are TRBV15 and TRBJ2-2; possible D gene TRBD1, 8 bases. Germline V gives CDR1 LNHNV, CDR2 YYDKDF (reference sequence). The CDR3 sequence is 18 residues long. The germline V and J ends were trimmed by 8 bases and 4 bases, with 26 bases remaining between them. The CDR3 DNA reads TGTGCCACCCGCCCTGACAGGGCACAGGGGGGGGTCACCGGGGAGCTGTTTTTT. This encodes CATRPDRAQGGVTGELFF.

This clonotype has a handful of counts. The chain carries TRBV10-3 and TRBJ1-1; 7 bases match TRBD1. The CDR3 spans 14 residues. Trimming took 6 bases from V and 5 from J; bases not matched to a gene: 9. Germline V CDR1 and CDR2: ENHRY, SYGVKD. The CDR3 region has the DNA TGTGCCATCAGCCAACACACAGGGGAAACTGAAGCTTTCTTT. It translates to CAISQHTGETEAFF.

This chain uses TRBV5-1 with TRBJ1-5, with D hard to call. The V gene lost 4 bases and the J gene lost 1 base, with 12 bases spanning the gap. The CDR3 length is 15 residues. The germline V gene has CDR1 SGHRS and CDR2 YFSETQ. This CDR3 is CASSPDAGSNQPQHF. DNA for the CDR3: TGCGCCAGCAGCCCCGACGCGGGGAGCAATCAGCCCCAGCATTTT.

The rearrangement joins TRBV27 to TRBJ2-7; D may correspond to TRBD1 or TRBD2 (5 bases each). The V gene's germline CDR1 is MNHEY and CDR2 SMNVEV (reference sequence). The CDR3 covers 14 residues. The germline V and J ends were trimmed by 6 bases and 0 bases, with 12 bases remaining between them. CDR3 coding DNA: TGTGCCAGCAGGTCGGTGGGGGTCTCCTACGAGCAGTACTTC. Translation gives CASRSVGVSYEQYF.

The rearrangement uses TRBV28 and TRBJ1-1, with TRBD1 identical over 8 bases. Unmatched junction bases numbered 12, after V lost 6 bases and J lost 0 bases. In germline, CDR1 is MDHEN, CDR2 SYDVKM. The CDR3 is made up of 17 amino acids. CDR3 protein: CASRGLAGGRVNTEAFF. CDR3 DNA sequence: TGTGCCAGCAGGGGATTGGCAGGGGGCCGGGTGAACACTGAAGCTTTCTTT.

The genes are TRBV3-1 and TRBJ2-4; 9 bases are shared with TRBD2. The CDR3 is 16 amino acids. Trimming at V came to 4 bases and at J to 6 bases, leaving 10 bases not matched to a gene. Germline V gives CDR1 LGHDT, CDR2 YNNKEL (reference sequence). DNA of the CDR3: TGTGCCAGCAGCCCCCCGCGGCGAGCGGGAGGAAACATTCAGTACTTC. Protein: CASSPPRRAGGNIQYF. Complete variable domain (other parts from reference TRBV3-1 and TRBJ2-4): DTAVSQTPKYLVTQMGNDKSIKCEQNLGHDTMYWYKQDSKKFLKIMFSYNNKELIINETVPNRFSPKSPDKAHLNLHINSLELGDSAVYFCASSPPRRAGGNIQYFGAGTRLSVL.